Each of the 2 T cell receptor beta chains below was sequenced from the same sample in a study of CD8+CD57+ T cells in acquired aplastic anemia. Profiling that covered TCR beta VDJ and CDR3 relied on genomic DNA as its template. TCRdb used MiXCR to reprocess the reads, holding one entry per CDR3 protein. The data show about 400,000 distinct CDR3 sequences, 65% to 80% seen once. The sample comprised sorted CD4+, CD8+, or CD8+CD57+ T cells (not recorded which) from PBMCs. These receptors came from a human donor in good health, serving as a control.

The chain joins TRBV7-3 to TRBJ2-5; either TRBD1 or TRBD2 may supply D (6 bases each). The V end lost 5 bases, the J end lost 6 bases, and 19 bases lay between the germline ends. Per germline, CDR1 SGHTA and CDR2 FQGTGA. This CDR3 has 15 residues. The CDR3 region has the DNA TGTGCCAGCAGCCCCAAGGGGGGCTGGGGTAAGACCCAGTACTTC. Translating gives CASSPKGGWGKTQYF.

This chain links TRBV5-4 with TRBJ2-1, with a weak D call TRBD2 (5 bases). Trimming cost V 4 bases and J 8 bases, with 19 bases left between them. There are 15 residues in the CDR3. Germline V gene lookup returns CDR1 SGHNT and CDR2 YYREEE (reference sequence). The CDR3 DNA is TGTGCCAGCAGCGGGTCCAGGAGGCCCTCGGATGAGCAGTTCTTC. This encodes CASSGSRRPSDEQFF.